This paragraph reports one T cell receptor (beta chain). Clinical history reported by participants formed the basis on which cohorts were assigned. The data stem from a study of blood T cell repertoires in COVID-19. Assay used: immunoSEQ multiplex PCR; TCRdb lists only in-frame clones, some missing. The data contain around 230,000 clones, about nine tenths of them singletons. Germline loops: CDR1 MNHEY, CDR2 SMNVEV (reference sequence). This CDR3 has 13 amino acids. V gave up 5 bases and J gave up 10 bases, with 12 bases separating them. The chain joins TRBV27 to TRBJ1-6; possibly TRBD1 for D (5 bases). The sequencing sample was made of PBMCs or T cells enriched from blood (not recorded which). The clonotype was recovered from a woman in her thirties with acute COVID-19. This CDR3 reads CASSIGARSPLHF. The CDR3 coding sequence is TGTGCCAGCAGTATAGGGGCACGGTCACCCCTCCACTTT.